The entry below gives a single TCR beta chain sequence along with its context. A junction end diverges from the germline sequence, so it may reflect a read error. Using immunoSEQ multiplex PCR, the repertoire was profiled, and TCRdb retains in-frame clones only, with some absent. The data hold roughly 410,000 clones, with more than 80% observed a single time. This sample is drawn from a study of blood T cell repertoires in COVID-19. As for the study in general: Collection of acute and convalescent COVID-19 samples took place in the United States, Italy and Spain. Nucleic acid was either cDNA or gDNA, and it came from T cells, B-cell-depleted T cells, or PBMCs.

This sequence was found in a man aged 35-49 years with acute or convalescent COVID-19. Material: peripheral blood.

CDR3 in amino acids: CAGRGRGETQYF. The CDR3 DNA sequence: TGTGCCGGCAGGGGGCGCGGAGAGACCCAGTACTTC. V is TRBV2 and J is TRBJ2-5; TRBD1 aligns across 8 bases. The CDR3 runs to 12 residues. Germline values: CDR1 SNHLY, CDR2 FYNNEI.